The rows below give T cell receptor beta chains drawn from one sample of a study of T cells in Graves' hyperthyroidism and ophthalmopathy. TCRdb processed the multiplex PCR reads anew with MiXCR; each CDR3 protein has one entry. The table records under 550,000 distinct CDR3 sequences, roughly 15% of them present only once. Sequencing was carried out using blood. The receptor set was obtained from a woman under 30 with Graves' hyperthyroidism. Both conserved end residues are part of each CDR3. Fields, in order: V gene, CDR3 protein.

>TRBV7-9
CASSLRTSGRNEQYF
>TRBV11-2
CASSSGTLGEQYF
>TRBV6-1
CASSRGQDTQYF
>TRBV28
CASSLAVVTTDTQYF
>TRBV2
CASRRDRGPGNTIYF
>TRBV24-1
CATSDRNTEAFF
>TRBV7-3
CASSGKDTEAFF
>TRBV5-6
CASSHGTAAQSDHQPQHF
>TRBV3-1
CASSRGTHITEAFF
>TRBV19
CASSIRRETEAFF
>TRBV5-1
CASSWTSSAYNEQFF
>TRBV28
CASRGADASWWEQYF
>TRBV6-1
CASSEAGSGNQPQHF
>TRBV4-3
CASSQEEEAEAFF
>TRBV12-3/TRBV12-4
CASRASGGAGELFF
>TRBV15
CATSTDYQETQYF
>TRBV6-1
CASSRPGTPGNEQFF
>TRBV5-1
CASSPGVHDTEAFF